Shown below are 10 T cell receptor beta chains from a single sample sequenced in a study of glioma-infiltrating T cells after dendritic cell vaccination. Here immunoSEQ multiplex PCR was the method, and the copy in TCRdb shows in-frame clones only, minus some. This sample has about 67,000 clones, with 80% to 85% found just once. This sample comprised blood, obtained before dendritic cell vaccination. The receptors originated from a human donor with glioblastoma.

The CDR3 spells CASSMWRGDYNEQFF. DNA of the CDR3: TGTGCCAGTAGTATGTGGCGGGGGGACTACAATGAGCAGTTCTTC. The chain uses TRBV19 and TRBJ2-1, with 8 positions matching TRBD2. Germline V CDR1 and CDR2: LNHDA, SQIVND (reference sequence). V gave up 3 bases and J gave up 3 bases; unmatched junction bases: 4. CDR3 length equals 15 residues.

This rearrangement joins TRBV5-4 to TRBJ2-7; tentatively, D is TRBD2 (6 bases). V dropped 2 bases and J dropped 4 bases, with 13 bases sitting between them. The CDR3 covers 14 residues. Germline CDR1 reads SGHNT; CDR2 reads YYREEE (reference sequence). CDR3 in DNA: TGTGCCAGCAGCTTTGGGCTAGCGAGGTACGAGCAGTACTTC. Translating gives CASSFGLARYEQYF.

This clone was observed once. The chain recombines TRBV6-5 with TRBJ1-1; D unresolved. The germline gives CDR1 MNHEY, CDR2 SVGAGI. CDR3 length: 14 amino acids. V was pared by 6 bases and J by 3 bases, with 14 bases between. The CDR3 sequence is CASSLDSRDTEAFF. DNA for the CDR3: TGTGCCAGCAGCCTCGACTCACGGGACACTGAAGCTTTCTTT.

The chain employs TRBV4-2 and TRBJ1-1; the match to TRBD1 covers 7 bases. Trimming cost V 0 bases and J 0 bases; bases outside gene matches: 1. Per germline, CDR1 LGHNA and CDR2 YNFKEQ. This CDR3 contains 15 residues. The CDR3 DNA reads TGTGCCAGCAGCCAAGAAGGGACAGTGAACACTGAAGCTTTCTTT. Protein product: CASSQEGTVNTEAFF.

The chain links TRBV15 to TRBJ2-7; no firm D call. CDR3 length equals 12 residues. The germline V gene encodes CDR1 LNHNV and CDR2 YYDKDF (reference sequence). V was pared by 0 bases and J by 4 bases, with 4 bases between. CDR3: CATSRDEYEQYF. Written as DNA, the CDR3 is TGTGCCACCAGCAGAGACGAGTACGAGCAGTACTTC.

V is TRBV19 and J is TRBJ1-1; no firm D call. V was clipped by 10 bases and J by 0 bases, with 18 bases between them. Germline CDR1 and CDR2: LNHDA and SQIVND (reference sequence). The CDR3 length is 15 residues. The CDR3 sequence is CATREGNILNTEAFF. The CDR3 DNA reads TGTGCCACCCGGGAGGGAAACATTCTGAACACTGAAGCTTTCTTT.

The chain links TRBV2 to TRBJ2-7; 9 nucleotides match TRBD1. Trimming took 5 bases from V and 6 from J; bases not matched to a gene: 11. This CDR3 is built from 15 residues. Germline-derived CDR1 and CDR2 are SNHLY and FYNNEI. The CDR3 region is CASSSYDRGSSEQYF. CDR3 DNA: TGTGCCAGCAGTTCTTACGACAGGGGGAGTAGCGAGCAGTACTTC.

The CDR3 loop is CATMGREAFF. CDR3 nucleotides: TGTGCCACCATGGGGAGGGAAGCTTTCTTT. The chain combines TRBV6-1 with TRBJ1-1; D is unresolved. The V gene's germline CDR1 is MNHNS and CDR2 SASEGT. Trimming left V 10 bases short and J 8 bases short, with 11 bases between. CDR3 length: 10 amino acids.

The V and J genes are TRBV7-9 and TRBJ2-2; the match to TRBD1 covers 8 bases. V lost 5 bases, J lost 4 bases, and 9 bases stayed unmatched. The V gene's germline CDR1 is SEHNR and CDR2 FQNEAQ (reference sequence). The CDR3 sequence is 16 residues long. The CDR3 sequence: CASSRWTGYFTGELFF. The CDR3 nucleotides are TGTGCCAGCAGCCGCTGGACAGGGTACTTCACCGGGGAGCTGTTTTTT.

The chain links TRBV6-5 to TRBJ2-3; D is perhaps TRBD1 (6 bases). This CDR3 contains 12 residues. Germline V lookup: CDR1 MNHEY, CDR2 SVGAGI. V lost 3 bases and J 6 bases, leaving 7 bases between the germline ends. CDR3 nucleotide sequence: TGTGCCAGCAGTTATAGGGGGGATACGCAGTATTTT. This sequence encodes CASSYRGDTQYF.